This entry lists 30 T cell receptor beta chains sequenced from one sample in a study of T-cell reconstitution after alpha-beta-depleted transplantation in children. Preparing the TCRbeta library involved the use of unique molecular identifiers. TCRdb independently ran MiXCR on the PCR reads; one entry per CDR3 protein. Among 700,000 to 950,000 distinct CDR3 sequences listed, about 16% were seen once. The input for sequencing was PBMCs, mostly from graft donor cells, taken 360 days after TCRalphabeta/CD19-depleted stem cell transplant. These receptors were obtained from a male patient between 10 and 17 years old who had a stem cell transplant for acute lymphoblastic leukemia, so the T cells may come from the graft donor.

This clonotype was seen once. The V and J genes are TRBV3-1 and TRBJ2-1, with 8 bases aligning to TRBD2. The CDR3 loop spans 18 amino acids. Germline CDR1 and CDR2: LGHDT and YNNKEL (reference sequence). The CDR3 spells CTCSLGGRPSSSYNEQFF. The CDR3 region has the DNA TGTACCTGCAGTTTGGGCGGGAGGCCCTCGAGCTCCTACAATGAGCAGTTCTTC.

The chain uses TRBV9 and TRBJ2-7, with 8 bases aligning to TRBD2. The CDR3 runs to 15 residues. Germline-derived CDR1 and CDR2 are SGDLS and YYNGEE. V gave up 0 bases and J gave up 2 bases; unmatched junction bases: 4. CDR3 sequence (DNA): TGTGCCAGCAGCGTAGAGGCGGGAGGAACCTACGAGCAGTACTTC. Protein sequence: CASSVEAGGTYEQYF.

This clonotype has a handful of counts. The chain uses TRBV7-9 and TRBJ2-7; the match to TRBD1 covers 9 bases. CDR1 and CDR2 from the germline V gene are SEHNR and FQNEAQ (reference sequence). CDR3 length: 14 amino acids. Unmatched junction bases numbered 2, after V lost 1 base and J lost 4 bases. In nucleotides, the CDR3 is TGTGCCAGCAGCTTAGGGGACAGGGAGTACGAGCAGTACTTC. Amino acid sequence: CASSLGDREYEQYF.

This clonotype was counted a few times. The chain has TRBV4-1 and TRBJ2-3; D possibly corresponds to TRBD2 (5 bases). Germline CDR1 is MGHRA and CDR2 is YSYEKL. Between the trimmed V and J ends, which lost 3 bases and 4 bases, there was a span of 11 bases. The CDR3 loop spans 14 amino acids. CDR3 region: CASSQERLADTQYF. For the CDR3, the DNA is TGCGCCAGCAGCCAGGAGCGGCTAGCAGATACGCAGTATTTT.

This clonotype was picked up a small number of times. The chain recombines TRBV3-1 with TRBJ2-7, with TRBD2 matching over 12 bases. This CDR3 comprises 15 residues. Germline CDR1 and CDR2: LGHDT and YNNKEL (reference sequence). Losses at the gene ends were 2 bases for V and 5 bases for J; bases not matched to a gene: 4. The CDR3: CASSQLTSGSHEQYF. CDR3 sequence (DNA): TGTGCCAGCAGCCAACTGACTAGCGGGAGTCACGAGCAGTACTTC.

This clonotype was seen more than once but under ten times. The rearrangement links TRBV6-1 to TRBJ1-1; TRBD1 agrees at 7 bases. Germline lookup yields CDR1 MNHNS and CDR2 SASEGT. The CDR3 consists of 13 residues. V lost 6 bases, J lost 3 bases, and 4 bases stayed unmatched. The chain's CDR3 is CASRGQWDTEAFF. The CDR3 bases are TGTGCCAGCAGGGGACAGTGGGACACTGAAGCTTTCTTT.

The genes are TRBV24-1 and TRBJ2-3; TRBD1 matches at 10 bases. With V trimmed by 9 bases and J by 1 base, 15 bases remained unmatched. The germline V gene has CDR1 KGHDR and CDR2 SFDVKD. This CDR3 has 18 residues. CDR3 amino acids: CATPPGVRGTGGTDTQYF. The CDR3 DNA sequence: TGTGCCACCCCTCCGGGGGTCCGGGGGACAGGGGGCACAGATACGCAGTATTTT.

J is TRBJ1-3 and V is TRBV5-1, with D perhaps matching TRBD1 (6 bases). This CDR3 comprises 14 residues. Per germline, CDR1 SGHRS and CDR2 YFSETQ. Between the trimmed V and J ends, which lost 4 bases and 1 base, there was a span of 9 bases. CDR3 protein: CASSLDRSGNTIYF. The CDR3 DNA is TGCGCCAGCAGCCTGGACAGATCTGGAAACACCATATATTTT. Full variable domain (outside the CDR3, taken from reference TRBV5-1 and TRBJ1-3): KAGVTQTPRYLIKTRGQQVTLSCSPISGHRSVSWYQQTPGQGLQFLFEYFSETQRNKGNFPGRFSGRQFSNSRSEMNVSTLELGDSALYLCASSLDRSGNTIYFGEGSWLTVV.

This clonotype was detected a few times. The chain couples TRBV12-3 or TRBV12-4 to TRBJ2-1; weak D call: TRBD2 (5 bases). V lost 3 bases and J 3 bases, leaving 15 bases between the germline ends. The CDR3 covers 16 residues. The DNA for the CDR3 is TGTGCCAGCAGTTTGTTTGTCCCGGGGTACTACAATGAGCAGTTCTTC. Translating gives CASSLFVPGYYNEQFF.

The chain employs TRBV7-3 and TRBJ1-1; TRBD1 might be the D (5 bases). The CDR3 has 14 amino acids. V was trimmed by 5 bases and J by 2 bases, leaving 12 bases between them. The germline gives CDR1 SGHTA, CDR2 FQGTGA. The CDR3 DNA reads as TGTGCCAGCAGCGCGGACAATGGAAACACTGAAGCTTTCTTT. Protein: CASSADNGNTEAFF.

The V gene is TRBV7-2, the J gene TRBJ2-4; D gene ambiguous. CDR3 length equals 15 residues. Trimming took 1 base from V and 9 from J, leaving 16 bases between them. The germline CDR1 and CDR2 sequences are SGHTA and FQGNSA. The CDR3 DNA reads TGTGCCAGCAGCTTAGTCTTAAAGGGTAACGGCATTCAGTACTTC. Its protein product is CASSLVLKGNGIQYF.

The V call is TRBV29-1, the J call TRBJ1-5; a possible D gene is TRBD1 (5 bases). Germline V lookup: CDR1 SQVTM, CDR2 ANQGSEA. V dropped 3 bases and J dropped 3 bases, with 9 bases sitting between them. CDR3 length: 13 amino acids. The CDR3 sequence: CSVDGGFNQPQHF. CDR3 bases: TGCAGCGTTGATGGGGGTTTCAATCAGCCCCAGCATTTT.

In its sample, this clonotype was seen a few times. The chain employs TRBV4-1 and TRBJ2-7, with TRBD2 identical over 10 bases. The germline gives CDR1 MGHRA, CDR2 YSYEKL. The CDR3 spans 18 residues. V lost 1 base to trimming and J lost 2 bases; unmatched junction nucleotides: 11. The chain's CDR3 is CASSQAPVAGGFPYEQYF. CDR3 DNA sequence: TGCGCCAGCAGCCAAGCCCCCGTAGCGGGAGGTTTCCCCTACGAGCAGTACTTC.

This clonotype was recorded a few times. This chain connects TRBV12-3 or TRBV12-4 to TRBJ2-7; 9 bases line up with TRBD2. V lost 2 bases, J lost 3 bases, and 5 bases stayed unmatched. The CDR3 totals 15 residues. CDR3 region: CASSLRLAAIYEQYF. Written as DNA, the CDR3 is TGTGCCAGCAGTTTACGACTAGCGGCGATCTACGAGCAGTACTTC.

This clonotype showed up just a few times. The genes are TRBV29-1 and TRBJ2-7; D is undetermined. Germline loops: CDR1 SQVTM, CDR2 ANQGSEA. V was pared by 4 bases and J by 2 bases, with 15 bases between. The CDR3 sequence is 14 residues long. The DNA of the CDR3 is TGCAGCGTTGTCCCCACCGGACGACCCTACGAGCAGTACTTC. This sequence encodes CSVVPTGRPYEQYF.

This clonotype was counted a single time. J is TRBJ2-7 and V is TRBV18; D perhaps matches TRBD2 (5 bases). From germline, CDR1 is KGHSH and CDR2 LQKENI. V gave up 1 base and J gave up 4 bases, with 17 bases separating them. The CDR3 loop spans 16 amino acids. The CDR3 is CASSPRTTFLAYEQYF. The CDR3 DNA follows: TGTGCCAGCTCACCACGCACGACCTTTCTAGCTTACGAGCAGTACTTC.

This clonotype was seen only a few times. The chain uses TRBV29-1 and TRBJ1-5; the D gene is possibly TRBD1 (6 bases). The germline V and J ends were trimmed by 2 bases and 0 bases, with 8 bases remaining between them. This CDR3 region has 14 residues. CDR1 is SQVTM, CDR2 ANQGSEA, per germline. The CDR3 spells CSVETGNSNQPQHF. In DNA, the CDR3 is TGCAGCGTTGAAACAGGGAATAGCAATCAGCCCCAGCATTTT.

The CDR3 here is CASSPPGGLLAHNEQFF. CDR3 nucleotide sequence: TGTGCCAGCTCGCCCCCGGGTGGGCTCCTAGCCCACAATGAGCAGTTCTTC. The chain is built from TRBV18 and TRBJ2-1; tentatively, D is TRBD2 (5 bases). V shed 6 bases and J shed 5 bases, with 23 bases lying between them. The CDR3 consists of 17 residues. Germline assignment: CDR1 KGHSH and CDR2 LQKENI.

This clonotype occurred many times. This chain links TRBV7-7 with TRBJ2-5; D is unclear. Trimming stripped 1 base from V and 5 bases from J, with 8 bases between. Germline V lookup: CDR1 SSHAT, CDR2 FNYEAQ (reference sequence). The CDR3 contains 13 residues. CDR3 amino acids: CASSLGAGETQYF. DNA of the CDR3: TGTGCCAGCAGCTTAGGGGCTGGGGAGACCCAGTACTTC.

This clonotype was seen a few times. J is TRBJ2-1 and V is TRBV6-5, with TRBD2 matching over 12 bases. Looked up from germline, CDR1 is MNHEY and CDR2 is SVGAGI. The CDR3 length is 19 residues. J gave up 3 bases and V 2 bases, and 11 bases lay outside the gene matches. This chain's CDR3 is CASSYGSGLAGPSYNEQFF. The CDR3 DNA follows: TGTGCCAGCAGTTACGGGTCGGGACTAGCGGGTCCCAGCTACAATGAGCAGTTCTTC.

This clonotype was detected a few times. This rearrangement joins TRBV11-2 to TRBJ2-1, with TRBD2 identical over 11 bases. The CDR3 loop spans 16 amino acids. Trimming removed 5 bases from V and 2 bases from J; junction bases left unmatched: 5. Germline-derived CDR1 and CDR2 are SGHAT and FQNNGV. The CDR3 DNA reads as TGTGCCAGCAGCCACGGGACTAGCGGAGCCTACAATGAGCAGTTCTTC. Translated, it gives CASSHGTSGAYNEQFF.

The chain couples TRBV7-9 to TRBJ2-7; D unclear. V shed 4 bases and J shed 0 bases, with 13 bases lying between them. The CDR3 loop spans 15 amino acids. Germline V lookup: CDR1 SEHNR, CDR2 FQNEAQ (reference sequence). The CDR3 loop is CASSSDWTDSYEQYF. The CDR3 bases are TGTGCCAGCAGCTCTGACTGGACGGACTCCTACGAGCAGTACTTC.

The V and J genes are TRBV12-3 or TRBV12-4 and TRBJ2-7; 10 bases are shared with TRBD2. The CDR3 runs to 16 residues. V was pared by 6 bases and J by 7 bases, with 15 bases of the junction left unmatched. CDR3 sequence (DNA): TGTGCCAGCAGCTTACATTTAAGCGGGAGGGCCCAAGAGCAGTACTTC. It codes for CASSLHLSGRAQEQYF.

The gene calls are TRBV10-3 and TRBJ2-3; D unclear. CDR1 is ENHRY, CDR2 SYGVKD, per germline. CDR3 size: 18 residues. V gave up 4 bases and J gave up 0 bases, with 20 bases separating them. Here the CDR3 reads CAISGSSVGEPSTDTQYF. The CDR3 DNA reads as TGTGCCATCAGTGGTTCTAGTGTTGGGGAACCTAGCACAGATACGCAGTATTTT.

The CDR3 protein is CASSLGAIYNEQFF. DNA of the CDR3: TGTGCCAGCAGCTTGGGAGCCATCTACAATGAGCAGTTCTTC. The chain combines TRBV5-5 with TRBJ2-1, with D hard to call. The V end was cut by 0 bases, the J end by 3 bases, with 7 bases between. The CDR3 is 14 amino acids. Per the germline V gene, CDR1 is SGHKS and CDR2 is YYEKEE (reference sequence).

CDR3 nucleotide sequence: TGTGCCAGCAGCCCAACCGCCGGAGATACGCAGTATTTT. It encodes CASSPTAGDTQYF. The chain is built from TRBV12-3 or TRBV12-4 and TRBJ2-3; D uncertain. CDR3 length: 13 amino acids. V lost 6 bases, J lost 5 bases, and 12 bases lay in between.

This CDR3 reads CASSLVAADSGANVLTF. The CDR3 coding sequence is TGTGCCAGCAGCTTAGTGGCCGCTGACTCTGGGGCCAACGTCCTGACTTTC. The chain combines TRBV7-6 with TRBJ2-6; D remains ambiguous. Trimming pared 1 base from V and 0 bases from J, leaving 10 bases between. The CDR3 is 17 amino acids. Germline V gene lookup returns CDR1 SGHVS and CDR2 FNYEAQ.

This clonotype was seen a few times. The chain combines TRBV20-1 with TRBJ2-1, with TRBD2 matching over 7 bases. This CDR3 region has 15 residues. Losses at the gene ends were 4 bases for V and 6 bases for J; bases not matched to a gene: 12. The germline CDR1 and CDR2 sequences are DFQATT and SNEGSKA (reference sequence). CDR3 protein: CSAKSPAREGNEQFF. The CDR3 DNA reads TGCAGTGCTAAGAGCCCCGCTAGGGAGGGCAATGAGCAGTTCTTC.

The gene calls are TRBV3-1 and TRBJ2-2; 10 bases agree with TRBD2. This CDR3 is built from 15 residues. CDR1 and CDR2 from the germline V gene are LGHDT and YNNKEL (reference sequence). V was pared by 4 bases and J by 6 bases, with 5 bases of the junction left unmatched. The CDR3 is CASSLFSGRPGELFF. In DNA form, the CDR3 reads TGTGCCAGCAGCCTCTTTAGCGGGAGGCCCGGGGAGCTGTTTTTT.

This clonotype occurred many times. A junction boundary mismatches the germline segment, possibly from a read error. The chain combines TRBV5-1 with TRBJ2-7; TRBD2 agrees at 13 bases. The CDR3 length is 15 residues. Germline values: CDR1 SGHRS, CDR2 YFSETQ. This chain's CDR3 is CASSRTSGSSYEQYF. CDR3 nucleotide sequence: TGTGCCAGCAGCCGGACTAGCGGGAGTTCCTACGAGCAGTACTTC.